Listed here are 4 T cell receptor beta chains from one sample, sequenced in a study of shared clonotypes between healthy human individuals. Only in-frame clones appear in the TCRdb table, and some are missing; sequencing was by immunoSEQ multiplex PCR. The data contain 2 million or so clones, roughly 95% of them singletons. CD45RO-negative, CCR7-positively selected cells formed the naive CD8 fraction, excluding terminally differentiated effector memory CD45RA+ cells. Specimen: naive CD8+ T cells sorted from blood. These receptors were taken from a man in his late teens or twenties in good health.

The chain joins TRBV7-8 to TRBJ2-7, with D perhaps given as TRBD1 or TRBD2 (5 bases each). V gave up 1 base and J gave up 2 bases, with 12 bases separating them. The CDR3 totals 15 residues. Per germline, CDR1 SGHVS and CDR2 FQNEAQ. CDR3 in amino acids: CASSLEAGGPYEQYF. In DNA, the CDR3 is TGTGCCAGCAGCTTAGAGGCTGGGGGACCCTACGAGCAGTACTTC.

This clone was counted a single time. The same CDR3 also results from other DNA sequences found in this sample. The V call is TRBV27, the J call TRBJ2-3; TRBD1 aligns across 7 bases. Germline CDR1 reads MNHEY; CDR2 reads SMNVEV (reference sequence). The V gene end was trimmed by 5 bases and the J gene end by 1 base; junction bases not matched to a gene: 6. The CDR3 contains 15 residues. CDR3 coding DNA: TGTGCCAGCAGTCTCCGGGACAGCCGCACAGATACGCAGTATTTT. Translating it yields CASSLRDSRTDTQYF.

The chain couples TRBV4-3 to TRBJ2-7; D may be TRBD2 (7 bases). In germline, CDR1 is LGHNA, CDR2 YSLEER. V was clipped by 4 bases and J by 4 bases, with 11 bases between them. The CDR3 consists of 13 residues. Written as DNA, the CDR3 is TGCGCCAGCAGCCGAAGGGGGGGTTACGAGCAGTACTTC. This translates into CASSRRGGYEQYF.

V gene TRBV28 combines with J gene TRBJ1-4; D is perhaps TRBD1 (5 bases). The length of the CDR3 is 12 residues. V lost 3 bases and J lost 12, with 11 bases in between. The germline V gene has CDR1 MDHEN and CDR2 SYDVKM. CDR3 sequence (DNA): TGTGCCAGCAGTTTGGGGACGGTGGAACTGTTTTTT. It translates to CASSLGTVELFF.